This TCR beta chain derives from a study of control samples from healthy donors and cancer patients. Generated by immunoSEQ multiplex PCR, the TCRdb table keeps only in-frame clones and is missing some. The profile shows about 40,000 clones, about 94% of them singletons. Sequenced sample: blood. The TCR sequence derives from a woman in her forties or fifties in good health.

This chain's CDR3 is CASSQSGLGGGELFF. The CDR3 region has the DNA TGTGCCAGCAGCCAAAGCGGGCTGGGGGGCGGGGAGCTGTTTTTT. The chain links TRBV3-1 (or the pseudogene TRBV3-2) to TRBJ2-2; D perhaps matches TRBD2 (6 bases). Germline assignment: CDR1 LGHDT and CDR2 YNNKEL (reference sequence). The CDR3 length is 15 residues. Trimming removed 2 bases at V and 7 bases at J, with 14 bases between.